This is a list of T cell receptor beta chains from one sample in a study of blood T cell repertoires in COVID-19. Generated by immunoSEQ multiplex PCR, the TCRdb table keeps only in-frame clones and is missing some. The top ten clones hold about 27% of a sample with approximately 15,000 clones, over 70% of them seen once. The sample comprised peripheral blood. The receptors originated from a woman between 65 and 79 years old with active COVID-19. CDR3s include the opening cysteine and the closing phenylalanine or tryptophan.

CDR3 length	V gene	J gene	CDR3 protein
13	TRBV7-9	TRBJ2-3	CASSTTRTDTQYF
15	TRBV7-2	TRBJ2-7	CASSLAPSGIYEQYF
15	TRBV3-1/TRBV3-2	TRBJ1-2	CASSQDGRGEYGYTF
14	TRBV7-3	TRBJ1-3	CASSAPGESDTIYF
15	TRBV7-3	TRBJ2-2	CASSLYQGATGELFF
14	TRBV5-4	TRBJ1-4	CASSSLEIGSQLFF
15	TRBV19	TRBJ2-7	CASSVRQGLHYEQYF
17	TRBV5-1	TRBJ2-7	CASSLAGAGAANYEQYF
12	TRBV27	TRBJ1-6	CASSYSNSPLHF
13	TRBV19	TRBJ2-5	CATSGGYQETQYF
21	TRBV15	TRBJ2-1	CATSTDGVGGRVSGTYNEQFF
13	TRBV24-1	TRBJ1-2	CATSDRGARGYTF
14	TRBV27	TRBJ2-1	CASSYPGHGNEQFF
12	TRBV2	TRBJ1-1	CASRTGDTEAFF
17	TRBV15	TRBJ2-1	CATSRPYLQITYNEQFF
11	TRBV29-1	TRBJ2-3	CSVILSRPQYF
17	TRBV5-1	TRBJ2-7	CASSSLEGRHQNYEQYF
16	TRBV5-1	TRBJ2-2	CASSLTGQLYTGELFF
15	TRBV6-1	TRBJ2-1	CASRSPGTGYNEQFF
13	TRBV28	TRBJ2-1	CASRLAETDEQFF
14	TRBV25-1	TRBJ1-2	CASSEYPRNYGYTF
11	TRBV20-1	TRBJ2-7	CSAAQGDEQYF
16	TRBV19	TRBJ2-1	CASRPSGLAGNNEQFF
17	TRBV27	TRBJ1-4	CASSLSGWAGGLGKLFF
15	TRBV5-4	TRBJ2-5	CASSLGLAGQETQYF
16	TRBV5-8	TRBJ1-5	CASSFRTGGAGQPQHF
14	TRBV7-2	TRBJ2-3	CASSTRQGADTQYF
13	TRBV9	TRBJ1-1	CASSVVPGTEAFF
14	TRBV6-5	TRBJ2-1	CASSLRGAGNEQFF
15	TRBV25-1	TRBJ2-3	CASSDGLGGADTQYF
17	TRBV7-2	TRBJ2-3	CASSPSWGGSRSDTQYF
17	TRBV10-2	TRBJ2-1	CASSRRPGLVGLDEQFF
15	TRBV7-6	TRBJ2-5	CASSLVHRRQETQYF
18	TRBV6-2/TRBV6-3	TRBJ2-7	CASNPMQGLGVSVHEQYF
11	TRBV2	TRBJ1-1	CASVGVTEAFF
13	TRBV9	TRBJ2-1	CASSGEIYNEQFF
14	TRBV7-2	TRBJ2-7	CASSLGMTAYEQYF
14	TRBV5-1	TRBJ2-3	CASSFYPRGDTQYF
15	TRBV10-3	TRBJ1-5	CAISESTGVGQPQHF
14	TRBV14	TRBJ2-7	CASSHDQGFLEQYF
15	TRBV18	TRBJ2-3	CASSPVAGSTDTQYF
12	TRBV19	TRBJ2-5	CAAGGWGETQYF